The 27 T cell receptor beta chains reported below all come from one sample, sequenced in a study of T cells in Graves' hyperthyroidism and ophthalmopathy. TCR beta CDR3 regions were amplified from RNA. The HTBI primer set was used in a first-round RT-PCR of the TCR CDR3. TCRdb analysed the multiplex PCR reads with MiXCR anew, one entry per CDR3 protein. Here the sample spans fewer than 750,000 distinct CDR3 sequences, approximately 14% being singletons. The sequenced sample was blood. The source is a woman between 40 and 55 years old with Graves' ophthalmopathy.

This clonotype was recorded a few times. The chain employs TRBV30 and TRBJ2-5; D perhaps matches TRBD2 (7 bases). The germline V gene has CDR1 GTSNPN and CDR2 SVGIG (reference sequence). The CDR3 spans 16 residues. The V and J ends lost 0 bases and 0 bases respectively, with 14 bases between them. CDR3 sequence: CAWSVRGGGYQETQYF. The CDR3 DNA follows: TGTGCCTGGAGTGTACGAGGGGGGGGGTACCAAGAGACCCAGTACTTC.

This clonotype was observed many times. This chain connects TRBV24-1 to TRBJ2-6, with D possibly being TRBD1 (6 bases). The CDR3 consists of 17 residues. CDR1 is KGHDR, CDR2 SFDVKD, per germline. Between the trimmed V and J ends, which lost 7 bases and 1 base, there was a span of 16 bases. CDR3 residues: CATSPTAGVSGANVLTF. CDR3 bases: TGTGCCACCAGCCCCACGGCAGGGGTGTCTGGGGCCAACGTCCTGACTTTC.

This clonotype came up many times. The chain uses TRBV6-2 or TRBV6-3 and TRBJ2-5, with D unclear. This CDR3 is built from 15 residues. V was shortened by 2 bases and J by 5 bases, with 15 bases between the two germline ends. Germline CDR1 and CDR2: MNHEY and SVGEGT. DNA for the CDR3: TGTGCCAGCAGTTACATCCGGGCCTTCGGGGAGACCCAGTACTTC. Its translation is CASSYIRAFGETQYF.

J is TRBJ1-1 and V is TRBV30; TRBD1 is a possible D gene (5 bases). The CDR3 is 11 residues long. V lost 2 bases to trimming and J lost 8 bases, with 9 bases between them. Germline V gene data show CDR1 as GTSNPN and CDR2 as SVGIG (reference sequence). CDR3 coding DNA: TGTGCCTGGAGTCCAAGGACAGAAGCTTTCTTT. The encoded protein is CAWSPRTEAFF.

In this sample, this clonotype turned up once. The genes are TRBV10-3 and TRBJ2-5; D gene ambiguous. The CDR3 is made up of 13 amino acids. Per the germline V gene, CDR1 is ENHRY and CDR2 is SYGVKD. V lost 3 bases, J lost 3 bases, and 8 bases lay in between. CDR3 DNA: TGTGCCATCAGTGATGGGTCGGAAGAGACCCAGTACTTC. Its protein is CAISDGSEETQYF.

Remarks on this clonotype: At one end the junction does not follow the germline gene, possibly because of a read error. The genes are TRBV7-7 and TRBJ2-5; D not resolved. The germline CDR1 and CDR2 sequences are SSHAT and FNYEAQ (reference sequence). The CDR3 contains 14 residues. For the CDR3, the DNA is TGTGCTAGCAGCCCCCAGTCCGGACAAGAGACCCAGTACTTC. This encodes CASSPQSGQETQYF.

Many counts were recorded for this clonotype. This rearrangement joins TRBV6-5 to TRBJ1-1; D unresolved. The V end was cut by 0 bases, the J end by 1 base, with 9 bases between. Germline loops: CDR1 MNHEY, CDR2 SVGAGI. The CDR3 runs 15 residues. The CDR3: CASSYSVRKNTEAFF. The CDR3 bases are TGTGCCAGCAGTTACTCGGTACGGAAGAACACTGAAGCTTTCTTT.

This clonotype was seen ten or more times. The chain is built from TRBV19 and TRBJ2-7; 8 bases match TRBD2. Trimming at V came to 5 bases and at J to 1 base, leaving 7 bases not matched to a gene. The CDR3 runs 15 residues. The germline gives CDR1 LNHDA, CDR2 SQIVND (reference sequence). CDR3: CASSSREGGSYEQYF. The CDR3 DNA is TGTGCCAGTAGTTCCCGGGAGGGGGGATCCTACGAGCAGTACTTC. Full variable domain (missing parts from reference TRBV19 and TRBJ2-7): DGGITQSPKYLFRKEGQNVTLSCEQNLNHDAMYWYRQDPGQGLRLIYYSQIVNDFQKGDIAEGYSVSREKKESFPLTVTSAQKNPTAFYLCASSSREGGSYEQYFGPGTRLTVT.

This clonotype appeared a few times. The V gene is TRBV3-1, the J gene TRBJ2-5; TRBD2 matches 10 bases. Germline trimming cut 5 bases from V and 1 base from J; bases unmatched to any gene: 16. Germline V gives CDR1 LGHDT, CDR2 YNNKEL (reference sequence). The CDR3 sequence is 19 residues long. The CDR3 is CASSALGGFSGRTQETQYF. The CDR3 bases are TGTGCCAGCAGCGCCCTAGGGGGTTTTAGCGGGAGGACCCAAGAGACCCAGTACTTC.

The table lists this clonotype with many counts. This chain uses TRBV15 with TRBJ1-1, with D uncertain. Germline V lookup: CDR1 LNHNV, CDR2 YYDKDF (reference sequence). Between the trimmed V and J ends, which lost 6 bases and 4 bases, there was a span of 12 bases. The CDR3 runs to 13 residues. The CDR3: CATRSVGGTEAFF. CDR3 nucleotide sequence: TGTGCCACCAGATCGGTTGGAGGCACTGAAGCTTTCTTT. Looking up the rest from reference TRBV15 and TRBJ1-1 gives the full variable domain: DAMVIQNPRYQVTQFGKPVTLSCSQTLNHNVMYWYQQKSSQAPKLLFHYYDKDFNNEADTPDNFQSRRPNTSFCFLDIRSPGLGDTAMYLCATRSVGGTEAFFGQGTRLTVV.

In its sample, this clonotype was seen many times. This chain uses TRBV14 with TRBJ2-5, with D unclear. V was cut by 0 bases and J by 5 bases, with 13 bases left in between. Germline V gene sequence: CDR1 SGHDN, CDR2 FVKESK. The CDR3 spans 15 residues. The DNA of the CDR3 is TGTGCCAGCAGCCAAGATGGGCTACCTGGGGAGACCCAGTACTTC. This encodes CASSQDGLPGETQYF.

This clonotype was observed at least ten times. The J gene is TRBJ1-5, the V gene TRBV28; no clear D gene. Trimming removed 8 bases at V and 2 bases at J, with 10 bases between. Germline V gene sequence: CDR1 MDHEN, CDR2 SYDVKM. The CDR3 totals 13 residues. The chain's CDR3 is CASHGIGNQPQHF. The CDR3 DNA reads as TGTGCCAGCCACGGGATTGGCAATCAGCCCCAGCATTTT.

At least ten counts were recorded for this clonotype. The J gene is TRBJ2-6, the V gene TRBV28, with unresolved D. Germline CDR1 and CDR2: MDHEN and SYDVKM. V lost 3 bases and J 0 bases, leaving 6 bases between the germline ends. CDR3 length: 15 residues. The CDR3 DNA reads TGTGCCAGCAGTTTCACAGCCTCTGGGGCCAACGTCCTGACTTTC. This sequence encodes CASSFTASGANVLTF.

This chain connects TRBV6-1 to TRBJ1-5; TRBD1 matches 9 bases. This CDR3 has 15 residues. Germline assignment: CDR1 MNHNS and CDR2 SASEGT. Losses at the gene ends were 7 bases for V and 1 base for J; bases not matched to a gene: 5. The CDR3 DNA sequence: TGTGCCAGCAAAGAACAGGGGGCCAGCAATCAGCCCCAGCATTTT. This translates into CASKEQGASNQPQHF.

This clonotype was recorded at least ten times. The V and J genes are TRBV7-9 and TRBJ2-7, with D possibly called TRBD1 or TRBD2 (5 bases each). Germline CDR1 and CDR2: SEHNR and FQNEAQ (reference sequence). The CDR3 has 11 residues. The germline V and J ends were trimmed by 5 bases and 7 bases, with 9 bases remaining between them. The CDR3 nucleotides read TGTGCCAGCAGCGCCGAGGGGGAGCAGTACTTC. The encoded protein is CASSAEGEQYF. Together with reference TRBV7-9 and TRBJ2-7, the CDR3 gives the full variable domain: DTGVSQNPRHKITKRGQNVTFRCDPISEHNRLYWYRQTLGQGPEFLTYFQNEAQLEKSRLLSDRFSAERPKGSFSTLEIQRTEQGDSAMYLCASSAEGEQYFGPGTRLTVT.

The chain links TRBV9 to TRBJ1-1; D remains unclear. The CDR3 is made up of 13 amino acids. V was clipped by 0 bases and J by 2 bases, with 5 bases between them. Per the germline V gene, CDR1 is SGDLS and CDR2 is YYNGEE. Here the CDR3 reads CASSVGHNTEAFF. In DNA form, the CDR3 reads TGTGCCAGCAGCGTAGGCCATAACACTGAAGCTTTCTTT.

This clonotype was seen at least ten times. The chain couples TRBV24-1 to TRBJ2-5; 7 nucleotides align to TRBD1. This CDR3 region has 14 residues. Germline lookup yields CDR1 KGHDR and CDR2 SFDVKD. J was trimmed by 6 bases and V by 4 bases; bases with no gene match: 7. The CDR3, as DNA: TGTGCCACCAGTGACCCCGGGACAGCCAAGACCCAGTACTTC. Translating it yields CATSDPGTAKTQYF.

This clonotype was seen repeatedly, ten times or more. The V gene is TRBV10-3, the J gene TRBJ2-7; 10 positions agree with TRBD2. The CDR3 sequence is 15 residues long. Germline V gene data show CDR1 as ENHRY and CDR2 as SYGVKD. With V trimmed by 6 bases and J by 6 bases, 11 bases remained unmatched. CDR3 nucleotides: TGTGCCATCAGGGGCGGTTCTAGCGGGAGTAGCGAGCAGTACTTC. This translates into CAIRGGSSGSSEQYF.

The chain recombines TRBV6-1 with TRBJ1-1; no clear D gene. The CDR3 contains 16 residues. CDR1 is MNHNS and CDR2 is SASEGT in the germline V gene. V lost 8 bases to trimming and J lost 0 bases, with 19 bases between them. The CDR3 bases are TGTGCCAGCTCCGGACCTCATCGTGGGGTGAACACTGAAGCTTTCTTT. Its protein is CASSGPHRGVNTEAFF.

This rearrangement joins TRBV20-1 to TRBJ1-2; the match to TRBD1 covers 11 bases. This CDR3 is 16 amino acids long. Germline loops: CDR1 DFQATT, CDR2 SNEGSKA (reference sequence). V lost 0 bases, J lost 4 bases, and 7 bases stayed unmatched. The CDR3 DNA follows: TGCAGTGCTAGAGATGGGGACAGGGGGACAGTCTATGGCTACACCTTC. Its translation is CSARDGDRGTVYGYTF.

This chain connects TRBV3-1 to TRBJ2-2; 10 nucleotides align to TRBD1. The CDR3 runs to 16 residues. Germline V CDR1 and CDR2: LGHDT, YNNKEL (reference sequence). The junction had 5 bases not matched to a gene; V was cut back by 5 bases and J by 2 bases. The CDR3 here is CASSFGQGENTGELFF. In DNA form, the CDR3 reads TGTGCCAGCAGCTTCGGACAGGGGGAAAACACCGGGGAGCTGTTTTTT. Full variable domain (missing parts from reference TRBV3-1 and TRBJ2-2): DTAVSQTPKYLVTQMGNDKSIKCEQNLGHDTMYWYKQDSKKFLKIMFSYNNKELIINETVPNRFSPKSPDKAHLNLHINSLELGDSAVYFCASSFGQGENTGELFFGEGSRLTVL.

This clonotype was counted at least ten times. This rearrangement joins TRBV5-1 to TRBJ2-5; D call uncertain. Germline CDR1 reads SGHRS; CDR2 reads YFSETQ. Trimming took off 0 bases at V and 5 bases at J, with 14 bases between the two ends. The CDR3 extends over 15 amino acids. For the CDR3, the DNA is TGCGCCAGCAGCTTGGCTGCCGCCAACGGGGAGACCCAGTACTTC. Protein: CASSLAAANGETQYF.

This clonotype was counted many times. The chain has TRBV30 and TRBJ1-1, with D perhaps TRBD1 (5 bases). Trimming took off 4 bases at V and 1 base at J, with 7 bases between the two ends. CDR3 size: 12 residues. The germline V gene encodes CDR1 GTSNPN and CDR2 SVGIG (reference sequence). The CDR3 nucleotides read TGTGCCTGGAACACAGGGAACACTGAAGCTTTCTTT. Amino acid sequence: CAWNTGNTEAFF.

This clonotype was recorded at least ten times. V and J are TRBV2 and TRBJ2-7; no clear D gene. This CDR3 is built from 13 residues. Germline V gives CDR1 SNHLY, CDR2 FYNNEI. With 2 bases removed from V and 1 base from J, the gap between germline ends came to 6 bases. CDR3 bases: TGTGCCAGCAGTGAATTCCCTTCCTACGAGCAGTACTTC. As protein: CASSEFPSYEQYF.

The gene calls are TRBV5-5 and TRBJ1-5; D gene ambiguous. The CDR3 contains 15 residues. Germline assignment: CDR1 SGHKS and CDR2 YYEKEE (reference sequence). Deletions cut 4 bases from V and 8 bases from J, with 19 bases between. CDR3 in amino acids: CASSLVGAASEPQHF. The DNA for the CDR3 is TGTGCCAGCAGCCTTGTCGGTGCGGCTTCGGAGCCCCAGCATTTT.

This clonotype was counted at least ten times. J is TRBJ1-1 and V is TRBV6-2 or TRBV6-3; D uncertain. The CDR3 has 13 residues. The germline gives CDR1 MNHEY, CDR2 SVGEGT. V lost 0 bases to trimming and J lost 4 bases, with 6 bases between them. CDR3 DNA: TGTGCCAGCAGTTACTCCGTCAGCACTGAAGCTTTCTTT. This sequence encodes CASSYSVSTEAFF.

In its sample, this clonotype was seen many times. The V call is TRBV14, the J call TRBJ1-2, with D uncertain. Germline loops: CDR1 SGHDN, CDR2 FVKESK. Trimming shortened V by 1 base and J by 1 base, and 10 bases separated the two germline ends. The CDR3 is 15 residues long. The CDR3 sequence: CASSQGSGFNYGYTF. CDR3 nucleotide sequence: TGTGCCAGCAGCCAAGGATCAGGATTTAACTATGGCTACACCTTC.